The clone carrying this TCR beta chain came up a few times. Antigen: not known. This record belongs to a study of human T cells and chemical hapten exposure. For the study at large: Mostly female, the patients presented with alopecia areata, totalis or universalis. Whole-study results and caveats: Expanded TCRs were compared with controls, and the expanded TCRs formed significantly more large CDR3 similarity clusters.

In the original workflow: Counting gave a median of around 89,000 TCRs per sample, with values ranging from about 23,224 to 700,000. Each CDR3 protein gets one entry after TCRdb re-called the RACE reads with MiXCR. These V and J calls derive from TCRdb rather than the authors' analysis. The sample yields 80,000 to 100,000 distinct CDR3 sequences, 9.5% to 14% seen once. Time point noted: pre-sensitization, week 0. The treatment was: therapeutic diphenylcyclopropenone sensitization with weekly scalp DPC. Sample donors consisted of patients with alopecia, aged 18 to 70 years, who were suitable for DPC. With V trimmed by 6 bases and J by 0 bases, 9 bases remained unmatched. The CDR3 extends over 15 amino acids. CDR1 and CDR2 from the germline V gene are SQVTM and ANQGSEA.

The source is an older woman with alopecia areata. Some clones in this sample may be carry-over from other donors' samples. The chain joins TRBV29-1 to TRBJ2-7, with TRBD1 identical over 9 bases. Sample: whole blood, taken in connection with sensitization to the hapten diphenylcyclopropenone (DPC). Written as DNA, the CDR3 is TGCAGCGTCGGGAACGGACAGGGGTTCTCCTACGAGCAGTACTTC. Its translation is CSVGNGQGFSYEQYF.